This T cell receptor beta chain was recovered during a study of cytomegalovirus exposure and HLA in healthy donors. Study-level points and caveats: A later analysis linked 16,951 TCR beta sequences to HLA alleles at 0.05 false discovery rate.

From germline, CDR1 is MDHEN and CDR2 SYDVKM. The V gene lost 5 bases and the J gene lost 11 bases, with 13 bases spanning the gap. This CDR3 comprises 12 residues. On this clone itself: Its antigen remains unknown.

PCR primers comprised 60 Vbeta and 13 Jbeta primers. Repertoires were generated with immunoSEQ multiplex PCR, while TCRdb's copy carries only in-frame clones and drops some. Of about 160,000 clones listed, roughly 84% are singletons. Healthy bone marrow donors made up the cohort. Sequences were obtained from PBMCs. The chain is built from TRBV28 and TRBJ1-3; D might be TRBD1 (6 bases). This TCR was sampled from a man aged 18 to 30 in good health and CMV-seronegative. CDR3: CASSQQGSPIYF. The DNA of the CDR3 is TGTGCCAGCAGTCAACAGGGTTCCCCCATATATTTT.